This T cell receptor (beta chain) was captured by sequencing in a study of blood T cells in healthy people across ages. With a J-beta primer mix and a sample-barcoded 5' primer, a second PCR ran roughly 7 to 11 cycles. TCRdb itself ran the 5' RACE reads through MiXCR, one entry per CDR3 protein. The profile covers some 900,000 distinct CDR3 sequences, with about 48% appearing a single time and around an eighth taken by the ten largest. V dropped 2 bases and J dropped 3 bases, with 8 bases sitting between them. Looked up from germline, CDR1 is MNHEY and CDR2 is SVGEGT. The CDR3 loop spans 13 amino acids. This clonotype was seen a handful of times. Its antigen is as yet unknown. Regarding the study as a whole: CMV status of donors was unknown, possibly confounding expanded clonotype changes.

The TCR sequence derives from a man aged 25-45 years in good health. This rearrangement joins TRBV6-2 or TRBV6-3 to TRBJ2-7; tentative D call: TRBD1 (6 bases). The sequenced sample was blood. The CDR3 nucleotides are TGTGCCAGCAGTTACGACAGGCTCTACGAGCAGTACTTC. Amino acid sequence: CASSYDRLYEQYF.